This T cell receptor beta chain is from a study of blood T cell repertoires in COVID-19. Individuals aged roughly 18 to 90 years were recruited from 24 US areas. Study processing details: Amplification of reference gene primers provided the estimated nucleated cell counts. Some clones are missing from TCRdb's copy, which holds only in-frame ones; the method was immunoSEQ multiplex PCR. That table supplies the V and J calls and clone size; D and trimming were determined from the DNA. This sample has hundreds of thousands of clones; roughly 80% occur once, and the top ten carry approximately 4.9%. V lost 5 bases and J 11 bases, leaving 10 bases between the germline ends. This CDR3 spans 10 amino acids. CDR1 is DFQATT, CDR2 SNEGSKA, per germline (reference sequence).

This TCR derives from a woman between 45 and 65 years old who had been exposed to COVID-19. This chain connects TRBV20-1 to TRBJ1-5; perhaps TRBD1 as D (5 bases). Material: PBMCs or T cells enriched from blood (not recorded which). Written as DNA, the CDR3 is TGCAGTGCTCAACGGACATCCCAGCATTTT. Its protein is CSAQRTSQHF.